This is a list of T cell receptor beta chains from one sample in a study of blood T cells in healthy people across ages. TCRdb ran MiXCR on the 5' RACE reads and lists one entry per CDR3 protein. The table includes more than 700,000 distinct CDR3 sequences, less than 70% detected once. Material for sequencing was blood. These receptor sequences come from an older man in good health. Each CDR3 is given without its conserved first and last residue.

J: TRBJ2-7
length: 11
V: TRBV6-6
CDR3: ASRHLSGAEQY

J: TRBJ1-1
length: 12
V: TRBV7-2
CDR3: ASTATGKHTEAF

J: .
length: 12
V: TRBV3-1
CDR3: ASSQGTGANEQY

J: TRBJ1-2
length: 9
V: TRBV3-1
CDR3: ASSQVNGYT

J: TRBJ2-6
length: 12
V: TRBV28
CDR3: ASRVDSGANVLT

J: TRBJ2-5
length: 13
V: TRBV5-1
CDR3: ASSLTGQGEETQY

J: TRBJ2-1
length: 12
V: TRBV14
CDR3: ASSLGGAYSEQF

J: TRBJ2-3
length: 12
V: TRBV5-1
CDR3: ASSTTGTTDTQY

J: TRBJ1-6
length: 14
V: TRBV7-9
CDR3: ASSISWGQTDSPLH

J: TRBJ2-1
length: 12
V: TRBV7-9
CDR3: ASNDLGAYNEQF

J: TRBJ2-7
length: 14
V: TRBV6-5
CDR3: ASSYSRGAGGYEQY

J: TRBJ2-2
length: 12
V: TRBV4-1
CDR3: ASGFLARTGELF

J: TRBJ2-7
length: 13
V: TRBV20-1
CDR3: SARSLAGAAYEQY

J: TRBJ2-3
length: 13
V: TRBV7-9
CDR3: ASPQAGELTDTQY

J: TRBJ1-2
length: 13
V: TRBV5-6
CDR3: ASSRDRVGDYGYT

J: TRBJ1-1
length: 14
V: TRBV12-3/TRBV12-4
CDR3: ASSGPRGWKVTEAF

J: TRBJ2-1
length: 14
V: TRBV11-1
CDR3: ASSRGEHRLDNEQF

J: TRBJ2-7
length: 12
V: TRBV5-8
CDR3: ASSLYGGYYEQY

J: TRBJ2-4
length: 9
V: TRBV12-3/TRBV12-4
CDR3: ASSLRDIQY

J: TRBJ1-2
length: 14
V: TRBV9
CDR3: ASSQRTGPRPYGYT

J: TRBJ2-1
length: 10
V: TRBV30
CDR3: AWSPGGNEQF

J: TRBJ2-2
length: 13
V: TRBV6-6
CDR3: ASSYKQGGTGELF

J: .
length: 9
V: TRBV6-2/TRBV6-3
CDR3: ASSYAHEQY

J: TRBJ2-7
length: 15
V: TRBV14
CDR3: ASSQVMTGTGAYEQY

J: TRBJ2-3
length: 13
V: TRBV20-1
CDR3: SAPKESGRTDTQY

J: .
length: 13
V: TRBV18
CDR3: ASSPGQGLPYEQY

J: TRBJ2-1
length: 12
V: TRBV20-1
CDR3: SAAASKRNNEQF

J: TRBJ1-2
length: 11
V: TRBV25-1
CDR3: ASSEFGGNGYT

J: TRBJ2-3
length: 15
V: TRBV6-5
CDR3: ASSYSRSQGSTDTQY

J: TRBJ2-5
length: 13
V: TRBV6-5
CDR3: ASSYYGTGRETQY

J: TRBJ1-1
length: 12
V: TRBV6-4
CDR3: ASSDSSRGTEAF

J: TRBJ2-1
length: 14
V: TRBV2
CDR3: ASKASSGRVGNEQF

J: TRBJ2-3
length: 8
V: TRBV28
CDR3: ASSSYTQY

J: TRBJ2-3
length: 15
V: TRBV20-1
CDR3: SARAILGALSTDTQY

J: .
length: 11
V: TRBV6-6
CDR3: ASSYSGQYEQY

J: TRBJ1-2
length: 10
V: TRBV29-1
CDR3: SGGRENYGYT

J: TRBJ2-3
length: 10
V: TRBV24-1
CDR3: ATSDPPDTQY

J: .
length: 13
V: TRBV20-1
CDR3: SARGDLRLYNEQY

J: TRBJ2-1
length: 12
V: TRBV29-1
CDR3: SVGLAGPYNEQF

J: TRBJ2-1
length: 10
V: TRBV29-1
CDR3: SADTGGDEQF

J: TRBJ2-4
length: 12
V: TRBV3-1
CDR3: ASSPTGLGNIQY

J: TRBJ2-2
length: 15
V: TRBV11-2
CDR3: ASSQRFRGRNTGELF

J: TRBJ2-1
length: 14
V: TRBV11-3
CDR3: ASSSGQGSPYNEQF

J: TRBJ2-7
length: 8
V: TRBV9
CDR3: ASTDYEQY

J: TRBJ2-3
length: 9
V: TRBV11-3
CDR3: ASSKDREQY

J: TRBJ1-2
length: 11
V: TRBV3-1
CDR3: ASRDQGNYGYT

J: TRBJ1-2
length: 11
V: TRBV4-2
CDR3: ASSPGTGTGYT

J: TRBJ2-5
length: 13
V: TRBV3-1
CDR3: ASRDRDRGRETQY

J: .
length: 14
V: TRBV6-2/TRBV6-3
CDR3: ASSFPSGRDHYEQY

J: .
length: 15
V: TRBV28
CDR3: ASSSVLAGGGTYEQY

J: TRBJ1-2
length: 11
V: TRBV7-9
CDR3: ASSRGQGTGYT

J: TRBJ2-1
length: 13
V: TRBV27
CDR3: ASSLKAATGNEQF

J: TRBJ2-7
length: 14
V: TRBV20-1
CDR3: SAQRTSGARSHEQY

J: TRBJ2-1
length: 12
V: TRBV6-5
CDR3: ASSPLAGHNEQF